Below, one TCR beta chain is given with its context. Its antigen is currently unknown. A J-beta primer mix and a sample-barcoded 5' primer were used in a second PCR of roughly 7 to 12 cycles. Sequencing recovered at least 2.5 million CDR3-containing paired-end reads from each sample. TCRdb reanalysed the 5' RACE reads using MiXCR and keeps one entry per CDR3 protein. In the table there are 730,000 or so distinct CDR3 sequences, roughly 44% of which are singletons. The sample comes from a study of blood T cells in healthy people across ages. The study's findings and limits: A roughly linear fall in TCR beta diversity per million T cells was seen with increasing age.

CDR1 is MNHEY and CDR2 is SVGEGT in the germline V gene. Trimming stripped 7 bases from V and 1 base from J, with 14 bases between. CDR3 size: 16 residues. This chain uses TRBV6-2 or TRBV6-3 with TRBJ2-6, with D perhaps matching TRBD2 (5 bases). This sequence was found in a woman aged 55 to 70 in good health. Material for sequencing was blood. CDR3 in amino acids: CASTPGRVSGANVLTF. The CDR3 region has the DNA TGTGCCAGCACTCCCGGGCGGGTTTCTGGGGCCAACGTCCTGACTTTC.